Listed below are T cell receptor beta chains from one sample, sequenced in a study of blood T cells in healthy people across ages. TCRdb redid the calling of the 5' RACE reads with MiXCR, one entry per CDR3 protein. The profile shows about 1.7 million distinct CDR3 sequences, 25% to 30% of them singletons. Sequencing was done on a sample of blood. These receptors all come from a woman between 25 and 40 years old in good health. CDR3s include the opening cysteine and the closing phenylalanine or tryptophan. D genes are given only for firm matches. Not every row has a clone size; where given, it reads once, few, many or a size class.

TRBV18,.,TRBJ2-5,.,TGTGCCAGCTCACCGATCAGGACGGCCCGAGAAGAGACCCAGTACTTC,CASSPIRTAREETQYF
TRBV10-3,.,TRBJ2-7,.,TGTGCCATCCGGGGGGAATCAGGGGCCTACGAGCAGTACTTC,CAIRGESGAYEQYF
TRBV20-1,.,TRBJ2-5,many,TGCAGTGCCGCTGATGGAGGGACGGGCGGAGAGACCCAGTACTTC,CSAADGGTGGETQYF
TRBV7-9,.,TRBJ2-5,many,TGTGCCAGCAGCTTTACAAGACTAAGGGAAGAGACCCAGTACTTC,CASSFTRLREETQYF
TRBV6-2/TRBV6-3,.,TRBJ2-3,.,TGTGCCAGCAGCATGATTAGCGGAACCACAGATACGCAGTATTTT,CASSMISGTTDTQYF
TRBV11-2,.,TRBJ1-1,few,TGTGCCAGCAGCTTGGGGCTGACCTCCGGTGAAGCTTTCTTT,CASSLGLTSGEAFF
TRBV10-3,.,TRBJ2-7,many,TGTGCCATCAGTGAGTCTGCTAGCGACAAGCAGTACTTC,CAISESASDKQYF
TRBV28,.,TRBJ1-5,few,TGTGCCAGCCTAGGGTTCCCCAATCAGCCCCAGCATTTT,CASLGFPNQPQHF
TRBV12-3/TRBV12-4,.,TRBJ1-2,few,TGTGCCAGCAGTTTACACCCGGGACATAGCTATGGCTACACCTTC,CASSLHPGHSYGYTF
TRBV13,TRBD2,TRBJ2-1,.,TGTGCCAGCACTCAAGCGGGAGGACTATACAATGAGCAGTTCTTC,CASTQAGGLYNEQFF
TRBV12-3/TRBV12-4,TRBD2,TRBJ2-5,many,TGTGCCAGCAGTTTTAGGTCGGGAGGTGAGACCCAGTACTTC,CASSFRSGGETQYF
TRBV6-5,TRBD1,TRBJ1-2,.,TGTGCCAGCAGTTACTCCAGACAGGGTTCCGGTGGCTACACCTTC,CASSYSRQGSGGYTF
TRBV6-2/TRBV6-3,TRBD2,TRBJ2-3,.,TGTGCCAGCACGAGGACTAGCGGGGGGGCCGGGACCGGAGATACGCAGTATTTT,CASTRTSGGAGTGDTQYF
TRBV27,.,TRBJ2-7,many,TGTGCCAGCGCGTCTTGGGACATACCGTTTCAGCAGTACTTC,CASASWDIPFQQYF
TRBV28,.,TRBJ2-7,few,TGTGCCAGCAGTTTAATTCACGAGCAGTACTTC,CASSLIHEQYF
TRBV18,.,TRBJ2-5,many,TGTGCCAGCAGTCCCGGGAACCAAGAGACCCAGTACTTC,CASSPGNQETQYF
TRBV7-2,.,TRBJ2-3,many,TGTGCCAGCGTACCAGACCGTAGCACAGATACGCAGTATTTT,CASVPDRSTDTQYF
TRBV6-1,.,TRBJ2-3,.,TGTGCCAGCAGTCCCCAGGGCCCAGATACGCAGAATTTT,CASSPQGPDTQNF
TRBV7-2,TRBD2,TRBJ2-7,few,TGTGCCAGCGCGGTGGGGCGGGAGTTTACGTACGAGCAGTACTTC,CASAVGREFTYEQYF
TRBV5-1,.,TRBJ2-6,many,TGCGCCAGCAGCGTTGGCGGATTCTCTGGGGCCAACGTCCTGACTTTC,CASSVGGFSGANVLTF
TRBV6-6,.,TRBJ1-2,many,TGTGCCAGCAGTCCCTCAGCTAACCATGGCTACACCTTC,CASSPSANHGYTF
TRBV4-2,TRBD1,TRBJ1-2,.,TGTGCCAGCAGCCCCCACCCACAGGGGGCGAACTATGGCTACACCTTC,CASSPHPQGANYGYTF
TRBV30,.,TRBJ2-5,.,TGTGCCTGGAGTCTGGACAGCCAAGAGACCCAGTACTTC,CAWSLDSQETQYF
TRBV6-5,TRBD1,TRBJ2-7,.,TGTGCCAGCTCGACAGGGGGTAGTCGGCAGTACTTC,CASSTGGSRQYF
TRBV28,.,TRBJ1-5,.,TGTGCCAGCAGTTCTCAGTGGGGGGAAGGATGGCCCCAGCATTTT,CASSSQWGEGWPQHF
TRBV7-9,.,TRBJ2-5,few,TGTGCCAGCAGCTTAGGGGCCTCCACTGAGACCCAGTACTTC,CASSLGASTETQYF
TRBV20-1,TRBD2,TRBJ2-7,.,TGCAGTGCTGGGGTCAGCGGGGGGGCCTACGAGCAGTACTTC,CSAGVSGGAYEQYF
TRBV7-6,.,TRBJ2-7,many,TGTGCCAGCTCTCCCGCGGACACCCAATACGAGCAGTACTTC,CASSPADTQYEQYF
TRBV7-9,.,TRBJ2-7,many,TGTGCCAGCAGCTACCCGGGACAACCCTCCGAGCAGTACTTC,CASSYPGQPSEQYF
TRBV30,TRBD2,TRBJ2-1,.,TGTGCCTGGAGCCAAAACCAGGGACTAGCGGGATTGAATGAGCAGTTCTTC,CAWSQNQGLAGLNEQFF
TRBV12-3/TRBV12-4,TRBD1,TRBJ1-5,few,TGTGCCAGCAGTTTAGGCAGGGGGGGCGATCAGCCCCAGCATTTT,CASSLGRGGDQPQHF
TRBV14,TRBD1,TRBJ2-7,.,TGTGCCAGCAGCCAAGATTTTGGACAGGGGGCACGCGAGCAGTACTTC,CASSQDFGQGAREQYF
TRBV2,TRBD1,TRBJ2-5,many,TGTGCCAGCAGCAGGGACAGGGCCCAAGAGACCCAGTACTTC,CASSRDRAQETQYF
TRBV19,TRBD1,TRBJ2-4,few,TGTGCCAGTAGTACGAGGACAGGGTGGGGCATTCAGTACTTC,CASSTRTGWGIQYF
TRBV18,.,TRBJ2-4,.,TGTGCCAGCTCACTACTCCCGTCGGGGGGCCCCAAAAACATTCAGTACTTC,CASSLLPSGGPKNIQYF
TRBV10-3,TRBD1,TRBJ2-1,once,TGTGCCATCAGGACCGGGACAGGGGGCAATGAGCAGTTCTTC,CAIRTGTGGNEQFF
TRBV5-6,TRBD1,TRBJ2-1,.,TGTGCCAGCAGCCCCAAACCGGGACAGGGGGTATATGAGCAGTTCTTC,CASSPKPGQGVYEQFF
TRBV29-1,.,TRBJ1-2,many,TGCAGCCACGCCGGCGGCGACTATGGCTACACCTTC,CSHAGGDYGYTF
TRBV30,TRBD2,TRBJ2-1,.,TGTGCCTGGAGTCGACTAGCGGGAGGGTACAATGAGCAGTTCTTC,CAWSRLAGGYNEQFF
TRBV12-3/TRBV12-4,.,TRBJ2-3,few,TGTGCCAGCAGCCTTGGGATTTTTACAGATACGCAGTATTTT,CASSLGIFTDTQYF
TRBV7-9,.,TRBJ2-7,many,TGTGCCAGCAGCTTGGGCAAGACCTACGAGCAGTACTTC,CASSLGKTYEQYF
TRBV6-1,TRBD1,TRBJ1-4,.,TGTGCCACCGCGACGGGACAGGGGATTTCAACTAATGAAAAACTGTTTTTT,CATATGQGISTNEKLFF
TRBV11-2,.,TRBJ2-7,few,TGTGCCAGCAGCTTTAGATTCTATGGCTCCTACGAGCAGTACTTC,CASSFRFYGSYEQYF
TRBV3-1,.,TRBJ2-7,many,TGTGCCAGCAGCCGGGTCAGGGAGGCCTACGAGCAGTACTTC,CASSRVREAYEQYF
TRBV5-6,TRBD1,TRBJ2-4,few,TGTGCCAGCAGCTTGGCCGGACAGGGCGGGAACATTCAGTACTTC,CASSLAGQGGNIQYF
TRBV5-1,TRBD2,TRBJ2-3,once,TGCGCCAGCCGGGGGAACTCCGGGACTAGCACGGATACGCAGTATTTT,CASRGNSGTSTDTQYF
TRBV5-6,.,TRBJ2-7,many,TGTGCCAGCAGGTCGGACCGTTTCTACGAGCAGTACTTC,CASRSDRFYEQYF
TRBV20-1,.,TRBJ2-3,.,TGCAGTGCCCTATTCACAGATACGCAGTATTTT,CSALFTDTQYF
TRBV3-1,TRBD1,TRBJ2-1,.,TGTGCCAGCAGCCAAGCCAGGGGGTTCCACAATGAGCAGTTCTTC,CASSQARGFHNEQFF
TRBV7-3,.,TRBJ1-4,few,TGTGCCAGCAGTTTACGAGGGGAGGCAACTAATGAAAAACTGTTTTTT,CASSLRGEATNEKLFF
TRBV10-3,TRBD2,TRBJ2-1,.,TGTGCCATCAGTGCGGCTAGCGGGATCTCCTACAATGAGCAGTTCTTC,CAISAASGISYNEQFF